What follows describes a single T cell receptor beta chain. Its antigen is undetermined. This specimen belongs to a study of cytomegalovirus exposure and HLA in healthy donors. On the study more broadly: Within the Caucasian-associated ancestry cluster were roughly 82% of the 398 genotyped donors. General study results and limits: In a later analysis, most CMV-associated TCR beta chains appeared HLA-restricted.

The donors (healthy individuals) were bone marrow donors. Vbeta (60) and Jbeta (13) primers were used in the PCR. The data were produced by immunoSEQ multiplex PCR, yet TCRdb's version contains in-frame clones alone and is incomplete. The repertoire holds roughly 120,000 clones, about 75% seen once, with about 2.7% in the top ten. The TCR was taken from a middle-aged woman in good health and CMV-seropositive. Sequencing input: PBMCs.

CDR3 nucleotides: TGTGCCTGGAGTGTAGCGGGAGGGCCTTACGAGCAGTACTTC. Translation gives CAWSVAGGPYEQYF. The gene calls are TRBV30 and TRBJ2-7; 10 bases map to TRBD2. CDR1 GTSNPN and CDR2 SVGIG come from the germline V gene (reference sequence). The V gene end was trimmed by 0 bases and the J gene end by 4 bases; junction bases not matched to a gene: 3. CDR3 length: 14 residues. Full variable domain (missing parts from reference TRBV30 and TRBJ2-7): SQTIHQWPATLVQPVGSPLSLECTVEGTSNPNLYWYRQAAGRGLQLLFYSVGIGQISSEVPQNLSASRPQDRQFILSSKKLLLSDSGFYLCAWSVAGGPYEQYFGPGTRLTVT.